These T cell receptor beta chains were read from a single sample in a study of OX40 agonist ivuxolimab in advanced cancers. Data came from immunoSEQ multiplex PCR; TCRdb stores just in-frame clones and leaves some out. The sample comprises about 11,000 clones, 82% of which are singletons, and more than 9% rests with the top ten. The material sequenced was CD4+ or CD8+ T cells sorted from blood, taken in a trial of the OX40 agonist ivuxolimab. The receptors shown here come from an adult with an advanced solid tumor such as melanoma, head and neck, liver or kidney cancer. CDR3s include the opening cysteine and the closing phenylalanine or tryptophan. D genes are given only for firm matches. Clone size is shown for a subset of rows, as once, few, many or a class of expanded clone.

j_call: TRBJ2-1
v_call: TRBV27
clone_size: NA
d_call: NA
cdr3_nt: TGTGCCAGCAGTTTTGGAATGTGGGGGCGAACTCACAATGAGCAGTTCTTC
cdr3_aa: CASSFGMWGRTHNEQFF

j_call: TRBJ2-2
v_call: TRBV7-9
clone_size: once
d_call: NA
cdr3_nt: TGTGCCAGCAGCTTAGTAGGAAGTGCGTACGGGGAGCTGTTTTTT
cdr3_aa: CASSLVGSAYGELFF

j_call: TRBJ2-3
v_call: TRBV19
clone_size: NA
d_call: TRBD2
cdr3_nt: TGTGCCAGTAGTAAGGCTAGCGGGGGGGGCACAGATACGCAGTATTTT
cdr3_aa: CASSKASGGGTDTQYF

j_call: TRBJ2-7
v_call: TRBV4-1
clone_size: NA
d_call: NA
cdr3_nt: TGCGCCAGCAGCCAAGTATCCCAGGGTGGGGACGAGCAGTACTTC
cdr3_aa: CASSQVSQGGDEQYF

j_call: TRBJ2-7
v_call: TRBV25-1
clone_size: NA
d_call: NA
cdr3_nt: TGTGCCAGCAGTGTCCTCTACGAGCAGTACTTC
cdr3_aa: CASSVLYEQYF

j_call: TRBJ1-1
v_call: TRBV6-5
clone_size: NA
d_call: NA
cdr3_nt: TGTGCCATCAGAGGAGGGAACACTGAAGCTTTCTTT
cdr3_aa: CAIRGGNTEAFF

j_call: TRBJ2-5
v_call: TRBV5-6
clone_size: NA
d_call: TRBD1
cdr3_nt: TGTGCCAGCAGCGGAGAACAGGGGTGGGAGACCCAGTACTTC
cdr3_aa: CASSGEQGWETQYF

j_call: TRBJ2-7
v_call: TRBV7-2
clone_size: once
d_call: NA
cdr3_nt: TGTGCCAGCAGCTTACTCGGGGGCGACGGTAACGAGCAGTACTTC
cdr3_aa: CASSLLGGDGNEQYF

j_call: TRBJ2-5
v_call: TRBV7-8
clone_size: NA
d_call: TRBD2
cdr3_nt: TGTGCCAGCAGCCTTTTCCGGGGGGAAGAGACCCAGTACTTC
cdr3_aa: CASSLFRGEETQYF

j_call: TRBJ2-5
v_call: TRBV7-9
clone_size: NA
d_call: TRBD2
cdr3_nt: TGTGCCAGCAGCCCCCGACTAGCGGGAAGAAGAGCGACCCAGTACTTC
cdr3_aa: CASSPRLAGRRATQYF

j_call: TRBJ2-1
v_call: TRBV4-2
clone_size: NA
d_call: TRBD2
cdr3_nt: TGTGCCAGCAGCCAAGATTCGGGCGGGAGCGGACCGTACAATGAGCAGTTCTTC
cdr3_aa: CASSQDSGGSGPYNEQFF

j_call: TRBJ2-7
v_call: TRBV6-6
clone_size: NA
d_call: NA
cdr3_nt: TGTGCCAGCAGTTACTCCTCCTACGAGCAGTACTTC
cdr3_aa: CASSYSSYEQYF

j_call: TRBJ2-7
v_call: TRBV27
clone_size: NA
d_call: TRBD2
cdr3_nt: TGTGCCAGCAGTGTCGGGACTAACTCCTACGAGCAGTACTTC
cdr3_aa: CASSVGTNSYEQYF

j_call: TRBJ2-1
v_call: TRBV27
clone_size: NA
d_call: NA
cdr3_nt: TGTGCCAGCAGTTTATCTGAGGCGGTCCGCTCCTACAATGAGCAGTTCTTC
cdr3_aa: CASSLSEAVRSYNEQFF

j_call: TRBJ2-7
v_call: TRBV4-3
clone_size: NA
d_call: NA
cdr3_nt: TGCGCCAGCAGCCAAGAAGGGCCCTCCTACGAGCAGTACTTC
cdr3_aa: CASSQEGPSYEQYF

j_call: TRBJ2-5
v_call: TRBV11-2
clone_size: NA
d_call: NA
cdr3_nt: TGTGCCAGCAGCGGCAGGGGCCAAGAGACCCAGTACTTC
cdr3_aa: CASSGRGQETQYF

j_call: TRBJ2-1
v_call: TRBV11-2
clone_size: once
d_call: NA
cdr3_nt: TGTGCCAGCAGCTTAGGACTAGGGAGTAAGAATGAGCAGTTCTTC
cdr3_aa: CASSLGLGSKNEQFF

j_call: TRBJ2-2
v_call: TRBV4-2
clone_size: NA
d_call: NA
cdr3_nt: TGTGCCAGCAGCCAGGATTGGGGCACCGGGGAGCTGTTTTTT
cdr3_aa: CASSQDWGTGELFF

j_call: TRBJ2-5
v_call: TRBV9
clone_size: NA
d_call: NA
cdr3_nt: TGTGCCAGCAGCTGGACTGGAGAGACCCAGTACTTC
cdr3_aa: CASSWTGETQYF

j_call: TRBJ2-7
v_call: TRBV6-1
clone_size: NA
d_call: TRBD1
cdr3_nt: TGTGCCAGCAGTGGCCCAGGGACAGGGGGCATCTACGAGCAGTACTTC
cdr3_aa: CASSGPGTGGIYEQYF

j_call: TRBJ2-2
v_call: TRBV27
clone_size: few
d_call: NA
cdr3_nt: TGTGCCAGCAGTTTATCGAACTCCGGGGAGCTGTTTTTT
cdr3_aa: CASSLSNSGELFF

j_call: TRBJ2-7
v_call: TRBV21-1
clone_size: NA
d_call: NA
cdr3_nt: TGTGCCAGCAGCGGCCGGACTCGCCTGGGGCAGTACTTC
cdr3_aa: CASSGRTRLGQYF

j_call: TRBJ2-1
v_call: TRBV7-9
clone_size: few
d_call: NA
cdr3_nt: TGTGCCAGCACCTCCGGGAGAAACTTCAATGAGCAGTTCTTC
cdr3_aa: CASTSGRNFNEQFF

j_call: TRBJ2-1
v_call: TRBV28
clone_size: NA
d_call: NA
cdr3_nt: TGTGCCAGCAGTTTGAGGGGTTACAATGAGCAGTTCTTC
cdr3_aa: CASSLRGYNEQFF

j_call: TRBJ1-2
v_call: TRBV27
clone_size: NA
d_call: NA
cdr3_nt: TGTGCCAGCAGTATCCACCGGAGGGCCACCTTC
cdr3_aa: CASSIHRRATF

j_call: TRBJ2-7
v_call: TRBV7-9
clone_size: large
d_call: TRBD1
cdr3_nt: TGTGCCAGCAGAGGACAGGGGAGCTCCTACGAGCAGTACTTC
cdr3_aa: CASRGQGSSYEQYF

j_call: TRBJ2-1
v_call: TRBV29-1
clone_size: NA
d_call: NA
cdr3_nt: TGCAGCGTTGGGGGCGGCGTTTCCTACAATGAGCAGTTCTTC
cdr3_aa: CSVGGGVSYNEQFF

j_call: TRBJ1-2
v_call: TRBV28
clone_size: NA
d_call: NA
cdr3_nt: TGTGCCAGCAGCCCTGGAGAGGAGAGCTATGGCTACACCTTC
cdr3_aa: CASSPGEESYGYTF

j_call: TRBJ2-7
v_call: TRBV29-1
clone_size: NA
d_call: TRBD2
cdr3_nt: TGCAGCGTTGATTCACTAGCGGGAGTAAACGAGCAGTACTTC
cdr3_aa: CSVDSLAGVNEQYF

j_call: TRBJ2-7
v_call: TRBV6-5
clone_size: few
d_call: NA
cdr3_nt: TGTGCCAGCAGTTACTCGGGATCTCTCGAGCAGTACTTC
cdr3_aa: CASSYSGSLEQYF

j_call: TRBJ1-1
v_call: TRBV10-3
clone_size: NA
d_call: TRBD1
cdr3_nt: TGTGCCATCAGTGTGACAGGGCAGAACACTGAAGCTTTCTTT
cdr3_aa: CAISVTGQNTEAFF

j_call: TRBJ2-1
v_call: TRBV11-3
clone_size: NA
d_call: TRBD2
cdr3_nt: TGTGCCAGCAGCCCCGGGGCGGGGGTCTACAATGAGCAGTTCTTC
cdr3_aa: CASSPGAGVYNEQFF

j_call: TRBJ2-7
v_call: TRBV6-5
clone_size: NA
d_call: NA
cdr3_nt: TGTGCCAGCAGTTACGGAGGGACCGAGCAGTACTTC
cdr3_aa: CASSYGGTEQYF

j_call: TRBJ1-2
v_call: TRBV27
clone_size: NA
d_call: TRBD1
cdr3_nt: TGTGCCAGCAGTCTCGACCCGACAGGGGTCGGCTACACCTTC
cdr3_aa: CASSLDPTGVGYTF

j_call: TRBJ2-5
v_call: TRBV6-5
clone_size: NA
d_call: NA
cdr3_nt: TGTGCCAGCAGTAGCGACTGGGAAGAGACCCAGTACTTC
cdr3_aa: CASSSDWEETQYF

j_call: TRBJ2-3
v_call: TRBV30
clone_size: NA
d_call: TRBD2
cdr3_nt: TGTGCCTGGAGTGGCCTAGCGGGATCTCGGGATACGCAGTATTTT
cdr3_aa: CAWSGLAGSRDTQYF

j_call: TRBJ2-5
v_call: TRBV6-5
clone_size: NA
d_call: TRBD1
cdr3_nt: TGTGCCAGCAGTTACTCGACAGGGCCCCCGACCCAGTACTTC
cdr3_aa: CASSYSTGPPTQYF

j_call: TRBJ2-7
v_call: TRBV27
clone_size: NA
d_call: NA
cdr3_nt: TGTGCCAGCAGTCCGTATACATACAGGGTTAGTTACGAGCAGTACTTC
cdr3_aa: CASSPYTYRVSYEQYF

j_call: TRBJ2-7
v_call: TRBV30
clone_size: NA
d_call: NA
cdr3_nt: TGTGCCTGGAGTGTTAACTCCTACGAGCAGTACTTC
cdr3_aa: CAWSVNSYEQYF

j_call: TRBJ2-1
v_call: TRBV2
clone_size: few
d_call: NA
cdr3_nt: TGTGCCAGCAGTGACTTATCGGGGACCTACAATGAGCAGTTCTTC
cdr3_aa: CASSDLSGTYNEQFF

j_call: TRBJ1-2
v_call: TRBV5-6
clone_size: few
d_call: TRBD1
cdr3_nt: TGTGCCAGCAGCTGGGACAGGCAGTTGGGGTATGGCTACACCTTC
cdr3_aa: CASSWDRQLGYGYTF

j_call: TRBJ2-7
v_call: TRBV28
clone_size: NA
d_call: TRBD2
cdr3_nt: TGTGCCAGCAGTTTAATACTAGCGAGCTACGAGCAGTACTTC
cdr3_aa: CASSLILASYEQYF

j_call: TRBJ2-2
v_call: TRBV9
clone_size: NA
d_call: NA
cdr3_nt: TGTGCCAGCAAGAGGGGGAACACCGGGGAGCTGTTTTTT
cdr3_aa: CASKRGNTGELFF

j_call: TRBJ2-2
v_call: TRBV7-9
clone_size: NA
d_call: NA
cdr3_nt: TGTGCCAACCACTGGGCCGGGGAGCTGTTTTTT
cdr3_aa: CANHWAGELFF

j_call: TRBJ2-5
v_call: TRBV15
clone_size: once
d_call: NA
cdr3_nt: TGTGCCACCAGCAGGGTGTCCCAAGAGACCCAGTACTTC
cdr3_aa: CATSRVSQETQYF

j_call: TRBJ2-7
v_call: TRBV7-8
clone_size: few
d_call: TRBD2
cdr3_nt: TGTGCCAGCAGCTTAGGAGCGGGAGGCTCCGAGCAGTACTTC
cdr3_aa: CASSLGAGGSEQYF

j_call: TRBJ1-3
v_call: TRBV29-1
clone_size: once
d_call: NA
cdr3_nt: TGCAGCGTTTCGTTCTCTGGAAACACCATATATTTT
cdr3_aa: CSVSFSGNTIYF

j_call: TRBJ2-7
v_call: TRBV5-1
clone_size: NA
d_call: NA
cdr3_nt: TGCGCCAGCAGCTTTCAGGGGTCCTACGAGCAGTACTTC
cdr3_aa: CASSFQGSYEQYF

j_call: TRBJ2-7
v_call: TRBV6-6
clone_size: NA
d_call: NA
cdr3_nt: TGTGCCAGCAGTTACTCTGCCTCCACTCACCTCTACGAGCAGTACTTC
cdr3_aa: CASSYSASTHLYEQYF